The sequence of this T cell receptor (beta chain) was determined in a study of T cells in Graves' hyperthyroidism and ophthalmopathy. TCR beta CDR3 regions were amplified from RNA transcripts. The TCR CDR3 first-round RT-PCR relied on the HTBI primer set. TCRdb independently ran MiXCR on the multiplex PCR reads; one entry per CDR3 protein. The sample carries 650,000 to 800,000 distinct CDR3 sequences, over 40% recorded once. The CDR3 consists of 13 residues. Germline values: CDR1 SQVTM, CDR2 ANQGSEA. The receptor comes from an adult man with Graves' disease, either hyperthyroidism or ophthalmopathy (not recorded which). Sequencing input: peripheral blood or thyroid tissue (not recorded which). V gene TRBV29-1 combines with J gene TRBJ2-7, with TRBD2 as a possible D gene (6 bases). The J call may not be correct, given that the DNA end is closer to TRBJ2-4. CDR3 amino acids: CSGGTLAKNIQYF. Here the CDR3 DNA reads TGCAGCGGTGGGACTTTAGCCAAAAACATTCAGTACTTC.